The 23 T cell receptor beta chains given below trace back to one sample, sequenced in a study of lymphopenia after photon versus proton radiotherapy. The table came from immunoSEQ multiplex PCR; TCRdb's copy has only in-frame clones and leaves some out. The repertoire holds 20,000 to 30,000 clones, with approximately 88% as singletons. Source: peripheral blood, taken from a patient treated with photon-based radiotherapy. These receptors were obtained from a man aged 35 to 55 with gastric cancer.

This clone was found a few times. The CDR3 region has the DNA TGCGCCAGCAGCCAAGATGTCACCACGGACTGGGGCTACACCTTC. Translation: CASSQDVTTDWGYTF. The chain links TRBV4-1 to TRBJ1-2; D gene uncertain. The V end was cut by 0 bases, the J end by 8 bases, with 16 bases between. CDR3 size: 15 residues. Germline-derived CDR1 and CDR2 are MGHRA and YSYEKL.

This clone turned up a few times. The V and J genes are TRBV7-8 and TRBJ2-2, with 7 bases that match TRBD1. Germline-derived CDR1 and CDR2 are SGHVS and FQNEAQ. The CDR3 consists of 15 residues. With V trimmed by 2 bases and J by 0 bases, 0 bases remained unmatched. CDR3 sequence (DNA): TGTGCCAGCAGCTTACAGGGGGCGAACACCGGGGAGCTGTTTTTT. Its translation is CASSLQGANTGELFF.

The chain combines TRBV4-2 with TRBJ2-7; TRBD2 matches 13 bases. J lost 3 bases, V lost 3 bases, and 14 bases had no gene match. The germline V gene encodes CDR1 LGHNA and CDR2 YNFKEQ. This CDR3 has 19 residues. CDR3 loop: CASSHNSSTSGGSLYEQYF. In DNA form, the CDR3 reads TGTGCCAGCAGCCACAACTCCTCGACTAGCGGGGGGTCCCTCTACGAGCAGTACTTC.

The J gene is TRBJ1-1, the V gene TRBV6-5, with unresolved D. The germline CDR1 and CDR2 sequences are MNHEY and SVGAGI. V was trimmed by 4 bases and J by 1 base, leaving 10 bases between them. This CDR3 has 14 residues. CDR3 sequence reads: CASSSEEGNTEAFF. DNA for the CDR3: TGTGCCAGCAGTTCCGAGGAAGGGAACACTGAAGCTTTCTTT.

The chain employs TRBV29-1 and TRBJ2-3; TRBD1 agrees at 7 bases. Germline-derived CDR1 and CDR2 are SQVTM and ANQGSEA. This CDR3 has 14 amino acids. Trimming removed 4 bases from V and 3 bases from J; junction bases left unmatched: 7. CDR3 in amino acids: CSVGTGGSTDTQYF. The DNA for the CDR3 is TGCAGCGTTGGGACAGGCGGGTCTACAGATACGCAGTATTTT.

The J gene is TRBJ2-5, the V gene TRBV7-9; tentative D call: TRBD2 (7 bases). Trimming cost V 0 bases and J 5 bases, with 22 bases left between them. CDR3 length: 18 residues. The germline V gene has CDR1 SEHNR and CDR2 FQNEAQ (reference sequence). CDR3 loop: CASSLALTTGGLRETQYF. DNA for the CDR3: TGTGCCAGCAGCTTAGCACTTACCACGGGGGGCCTCCGGGAGACCCAGTACTTC.

The CDR3 loop reads CASSTGPGRGGNTIYF. Here the CDR3 DNA reads TGTGCCAGCAGCACCGGCCCGGGTAGGGGTGGAAACACCATATATTTT. The V call is TRBV5-4, the J call TRBJ1-3, with D maybe TRBD1 (5 bases). The CDR3 sequence is 16 residues long. The germline V gene has CDR1 SGHNT and CDR2 YYREEE (reference sequence). V was pared by 4 bases and J by 3 bases, with 17 bases between.

The chain carries TRBV2 and TRBJ2-4; 7 bases match TRBD1. The CDR3 contains 14 residues. V lost 4 bases and J lost 4; bases outside the gene matches: 4. The germline V gene encodes CDR1 SNHLY and CDR2 FYNNEI. CDR3 sequence reads: CASSADREKNIQYF. In DNA, the CDR3 is TGTGCCAGCAGTGCTGACAGGGAAAAAAACATTCAGTACTTC.

CDR3 nucleotide sequence: TGTGCCAGCAGACTCAGACAGGGAGGTGCTGAAGCTTTCTTT. This encodes CASRLRQGGAEAFF. The rearrangement links TRBV6-4 to TRBJ1-1, with 7 bases matching TRBD1. In germline, CDR1 is MRHNA, CDR2 SNTAGT. Losses at the gene ends were 6 bases for V and 6 bases for J; bases not matched to a gene: 10. CDR3 size: 14 residues.

The CDR3 coding sequence is TGTGCCAGCAGTCTTGGACAGGGTAGTAGGGACACTGAAGCTTTCTTT. This codes for CASSLGQGSRDTEAFF. The chain is built from TRBV6-6 and TRBJ1-1; 8 bases fit TRBD1. Per germline, CDR1 MNHNY and CDR2 SVGAGI (reference sequence). The CDR3 is made up of 16 amino acids. V lost 5 bases and J lost 3; bases outside the gene matches: 11.

This clone counts as large. The chain recombines TRBV19 with TRBJ2-7; tentative D call: TRBD1 (6 bases). Trimming stripped 5 bases from V and 0 bases from J, with 11 bases between. The CDR3 consists of 14 residues. The germline gives CDR1 LNHDA, CDR2 SQIVND (reference sequence). Here the CDR3 DNA reads TGTGCCAGTAGTCTCTCAGGGGACTCCTACGAGCAGTACTTC. It specifies CASSLSGDSYEQYF.

This clone was counted only a few times. The chain recombines TRBV7-6 with TRBJ2-2; TRBD1 agrees at 8 bases. After removal of 5 bases from V and 6 bases from J, the junction contained 5 bases not matched to a gene. Germline lookup yields CDR1 SGHVS and CDR2 FNYEAQ. The CDR3 consists of 14 residues. This chain's CDR3 is CASSQGAPPGELFF. The CDR3 nucleotides are TGTGCCAGCAGCCAGGGGGCTCCCCCCGGGGAGCTGTTTTTT. The full variable domain, rest sourced from reference TRBV7-6 and TRBJ2-2, is GAGVSQSPRYKVTKRGQDVALRCDPISGHVSLYWYRQALGQGPEFLTYFNYEAQQDKSGLPNDRFSAERPEGSISTLTIQRTEQRDSAMYRCASSQGAPPGELFFGEGSRLTVL.

The rearrangement uses TRBV5-1 and TRBJ1-4, with D possibly being TRBD1 (5 bases). CDR3 length: 15 amino acids. The germline V and J ends were trimmed by 0 bases and 8 bases, with 14 bases remaining between them. From germline, CDR1 is SGHRS and CDR2 YFSETQ. CDR3 in amino acids: CASSLGGVGGEKLFF. The CDR3, as DNA: TGCGCCAGCAGCTTGGGGGGCGTCGGAGGGGAAAAACTGTTTTTT.

Judged by abundance, this clone is medium-sized (0.01 to 0.1%). This sequence joins TRBV7-9 and TRBJ1-2, with D perhaps matching TRBD1 (5 bases). In germline, CDR1 is SEHNR, CDR2 FQNEAQ (reference sequence). Trimming stripped 5 bases from V and 6 bases from J, with 13 bases between. The CDR3 consists of 13 residues. The CDR3, as DNA: TGTGCCAGCAGCCCCTGGTCCAGGGATGGCTACACCTTC. Translating gives CASSPWSRDGYTF.

Comments on this clone: Different DNA sequences within this sample yield the same CDR3. The chain employs TRBV4-2 and TRBJ1-1, with D possibly matching TRBD1 (5 bases). Germline CDR1 reads LGHNA; CDR2 reads YNFKEQ. V was clipped by 1 base and J by 1 base, with 10 bases between them. The CDR3 has 15 residues. CDR3 coding DNA: TGTGCCAGCAGCCAAGTTGGGGGTGGGAACACTGAAGCTTTCTTT. Its translation: CASSQVGGGNTEAFF.

V is TRBV5-4 and J is TRBJ1-1, with TRBD1 matching 8 bases. The CDR3 has 13 residues. The V segment lost 1 base and the J segment 5 bases; nucleotides outside the gene matches: 1. CDR1 and CDR2 (germline): SGHNT, YYREEE (reference sequence). CDR3 coding DNA: TGTGCCAGCAGCTTGAACAGGGGGACTGAAGCTTTCTTT. This encodes CASSLNRGTEAFF. Drawing the rest from reference TRBV5-4 and TRBJ1-1, the complete variable domain is ETGVTQSPTHLIKTRGQQVTLRCSSQSGHNTVSWYQQALGQGPQFIFQYYREEENGRGNFPPRFSGLQFPNYSSELNVNALELDDSALYLCASSLNRGTEAFFGQGTRLTVV.

This chain uses TRBV19 with TRBJ1-4; D is unclear. The V gene lost 0 bases and the J gene lost 8 bases, with 16 bases spanning the gap. Per germline, CDR1 LNHDA and CDR2 SQIVND (reference sequence). The CDR3 sequence is 16 residues long. CDR3 residues: CASSIDLSALTEKLFF. CDR3 coding DNA: TGTGCCAGTAGTATAGATCTATCAGCTCTTACCGAAAAACTGTTTTTT.

The V and J genes are TRBV29-1 and TRBJ1-1; D possibly corresponds to TRBD1 (6 bases). Germline-derived CDR1 and CDR2 are SQVTM and ANQGSEA. The CDR3 is 13 amino acids. V was shortened by 7 bases and J by 3 bases, with 15 bases between the two germline ends. The CDR3 DNA is TGCAGCGGGGGAGGGGGATATGACACTGAAGCTTTCTTT. Protein product: CSGGGGYDTEAFF. The complete variable domain, with remaining parts taken from reference TRBV29-1 and TRBJ1-1, reads SAVISQKPSRDICQRGTSLTIQCQVDSQVTMMFWYRQQPGQSLTLIATANQGSEATYESGFVIDKFPISRPNLTFSTLTVSNMSPEDSSIYLCSGGGGYDTEAFFGQGTRLTVV.

The V call is TRBV4-3, the J call TRBJ1-2; no clear D. The V gene lost 0 bases and the J gene lost 4 bases, with 12 bases spanning the gap. The CDR3 has 15 residues. The germline gives CDR1 LGHNA, CDR2 YSLEER. CDR3 nucleotides: TGCGCCAGCAGCCAAGACAGTGTGAGCACCTATGGCTACACCTTC. It translates to CASSQDSVSTYGYTF.

A single count supports this clone. This chain joins TRBV4-2 and TRBJ2-7; D not certain. CDR1 and CDR2 (germline): LGHNA, YNFKEQ. The CDR3 sequence is 15 residues long. With 4 bases removed from V and 0 bases from J, the gap between germline ends came to 13 bases. The CDR3 DNA reads as TGTGCCAGCAGCCGATTATTTGACAACTCCTACGAGCAGTACTTC. This encodes CASSRLFDNSYEQYF.

This rearrangement joins TRBV14 to TRBJ2-7; no clear D. With 0 bases removed from V and 3 bases from J, the gap between germline ends came to 12 bases. Per germline, CDR1 SGHDN and CDR2 FVKESK. The CDR3 covers 15 residues. CDR3 loop: CASSQDGWNFYEQYF. Written as DNA, the CDR3 is TGTGCCAGCAGCCAAGACGGCTGGAATTTCTACGAGCAGTACTTC.

The chain combines TRBV5-6 with TRBJ1-5; no reliable D call. Per germline, CDR1 SGHDT and CDR2 YYEEEE. The CDR3 runs to 14 residues. Trimming pared 2 bases from V and 4 bases from J, leaving 10 bases between. CDR3 sequence reads: CASSLGPGNQPQHF. In nucleotides, the CDR3 is TGTGCCAGCAGCTTAGGGCCCGGGAATCAGCCCCAGCATTTT.

The J gene is TRBJ1-5, the V gene TRBV25-1; D remains unclear. This CDR3 is built from 13 residues. V was clipped by 3 bases and J by 4 bases, with 7 bases between them. CDR1 and CDR2 from the germline V gene are MGHDK and SYGVNS. For the CDR3, the DNA is TGTGCCAGCAGTGACGGAGGGAATCAGCCCCAGCATTTT. It yields the protein CASSDGGNQPQHF.